Below, 28 T cell receptor beta chains from the same sample are listed, as sequenced in a study of STAT5B mutations in CD4+ large granular lymphocyte leukemia. Repertoires were generated with immunoSEQ multiplex PCR, while TCRdb's copy carries only in-frame clones and drops some. This sample carries over 35,000 clones, approximately 85% of them seen once, and the ten largest clones take approximately 1.2%. The specimen was CD4+ T cells from blood buffy coats. The receptors derive from a human donor in good health.

The chain joins TRBV28 to TRBJ2-7; no reliable D call. The germline CDR1 and CDR2 sequences are MDHEN and SYDVKM. The CDR3 runs 15 residues. Between the trimmed V and J ends, which lost 1 base and 2 bases, there was a span of 12 bases. In DNA form, the CDR3 reads TGTGCCAGCAGTTTATTACAGACTTTCACCTACGAGCAGTACTTC. Its protein product is CASSLLQTFTYEQYF. The full variable domain, rest sourced from reference TRBV28 and TRBJ2-7, is DVKVTQSSRYLVKRTGEKVFLECVQDMDHENMFWYRQDPGLGLRLIYFSYDVKMKEKGDIPEGYSVSREKKERFSLILESASTNQTSMYLCASSLLQTFTYEQYFGPGTRLTVT.

As DNA, the CDR3 is TGTGCCTGGTCCCGGGCCAATAGTGGCTACACCTTC. Its protein is CAWSRANSGYTF. The rearrangement joins TRBV30 to TRBJ1-2; D gene unclear. V lost 5 bases and J lost 7, with 14 bases in between. The CDR3 is 12 residues long. Germline V gene data show CDR1 as GTSNPN and CDR2 as SVGIG (reference sequence).

This chain connects TRBV5-1 to TRBJ2-2, with D possibly being TRBD2 (6 bases). The CDR3 has 16 amino acids. Trimming took 1 base from V and 2 from J, leaving 12 bases between them. The germline gives CDR1 SGHRS, CDR2 YFSETQ. CDR3 DNA sequence: TGCGCCAGCAGCTTGTTTTCTAGCGCAAACACCGGGGAGCTGTTTTTT. Protein: CASSLFSSANTGELFF.

As for this clone: Other nucleotide sequences in the sample specify the same CDR3. V usage is TRBV5-1 and J usage is TRBJ2-2; 15 bases align to TRBD2. CDR1 SGHRS and CDR2 YFSETQ come from the germline V gene. CDR3 size: 16 residues. Losses at the gene ends were 4 bases for V and 5 bases for J; bases not matched to a gene: 3. DNA for the CDR3: TGCGCCAGCAGCCCGGGACTAGCGGGAGGAACCGGGGAGCTGTTTTTT. Encoded protein: CASSPGLAGGTGELFF.

The chain joins TRBV19 to TRBJ1-4, with TRBD1 matching 7 bases. Germline trimming cut 8 bases from V and 0 bases from J; bases unmatched to any gene: 6. Germline CDR1 LNHDA, CDR2 SQIVND (reference sequence). CDR3 length: 15 residues. The CDR3 sequence is CASAGTAATNEKLFF. Written as DNA, the CDR3 is TGTGCCAGTGCCGGGACAGCTGCAACTAATGAAAAACTGTTTTTT.

A single count supports this clone. The gene calls are TRBV29-1 and TRBJ2-2, with 8 positions matching TRBD1. The CDR3 runs 18 residues. V lost 4 bases, J lost 1 base, and 14 bases stayed unmatched. Germline CDR1 and CDR2: SQVTM and ANQGSEA. The CDR3, as DNA: TGCAGCGTTGGAGAGGACAGGGCTGGTACGTGGAACACCGGGGAGCTGTTTTTT. It translates to CSVGEDRAGTWNTGELFF.

The chain combines TRBV20-1 with TRBJ2-1, with D possibly TRBD1 on 6 matching bases. This CDR3 is 10 amino acids long. V lost 6 bases and J lost 14, with 14 bases in between. Per the germline V gene, CDR1 is DFQATT and CDR2 is SNEGSKA (reference sequence). CDR3 DNA sequence: TGCAGTGCCCCGAGGGGGAAGGAGTTCTTC. Translation: CSAPRGKEFF.

V gene TRBV5-1 combines with J gene TRBJ2-3; tentatively, D is TRBD2 (6 bases). The CDR3 runs 15 residues. V was trimmed by 6 bases and J by 4 bases, leaving 18 bases between them. Germline CDR1 SGHRS, CDR2 YFSETQ. The CDR3 nucleotides are TGCGCCAGCAAGACAATCGGGGGTTGGGCAGATACGCAGTATTTT. Translation gives CASKTIGGWADTQYF. The full variable domain, rest sourced from reference TRBV5-1 and TRBJ2-3, is KAGVTQTPRYLIKTRGQQVTLSCSPISGHRSVSWYQQTPGQGLQFLFEYFSETQRNKGNFPGRFSGRQFSNSRSEMNVSTLELGDSALYLCASKTIGGWADTQYFGPGTRLTVL.

The V gene is TRBV7-3, the J gene TRBJ1-2; unclear D gene. Germline V gives CDR1 SGHTA, CDR2 FQGTGA. The CDR3 contains 13 residues. The V end was cut by 5 bases, the J end by 4 bases, with 11 bases between. The CDR3 region has the DNA TGTGCCAGCAGCCCCAACCCCCTCTATGGCTACACCTTC. Protein: CASSPNPLYGYTF.

The chain is built from TRBV5-1 and TRBJ1-2; 8 bases map to TRBD1. The CDR3 runs 14 residues. V lost 0 bases, J lost 8 bases, and 6 bases stayed unmatched. Germline values: CDR1 SGHRS, CDR2 YFSETQ. The CDR3 bases are TGCGCCAGCAGCTTGGAGCAGGGGGCGTCAGGCTACACCTTC. Amino acids: CASSLEQGASGYTF.

CDR3 nucleotides: TGTGCCATCAGTGAGTCCGAGGGAAGCGGGGGGAACCCCTACGAGCAGTACTTC. Protein product: CAISESEGSGGNPYEQYF. This chain links TRBV10-3 with TRBJ2-7, with 9 bases matching TRBD2. V lost 0 bases, J lost 2 bases, and 11 bases stayed unmatched. Germline V gene lookup returns CDR1 ENHRY and CDR2 SYGVKD. This CDR3 has 18 amino acids.

V and J are TRBV28 and TRBJ2-2; D is tentatively TRBD1 or TRBD2 (5 bases each). V lost 2 bases, J lost 1 base, and 11 bases lay in between. This CDR3 spans 16 amino acids. The V gene's germline CDR1 is MDHEN and CDR2 SYDVKM. The CDR3 loop is CASSLVEGRNTGELFF. CDR3 in DNA: TGTGCCAGCAGTTTAGTAGAGGGGCGGAACACCGGGGAGCTGTTTTTT.

The J gene is TRBJ1-4, the V gene TRBV19; D is uncertain. This CDR3 is 13 amino acids long. The ends were cut back, 8 bases at V and 7 bases at J, with 14 bases in the middle. Germline lookup yields CDR1 LNHDA and CDR2 SQIVND (reference sequence). The DNA for the CDR3 is TGTGCCAGTGGCCTGAGGGAGGGTGAAAAACTGTTTTTT. This codes for CASGLREGEKLFF.

The gene calls are TRBV10-1 and TRBJ2-5; the D is unclear. Germline CDR1 WNHNN, CDR2 SYGVQD (reference sequence). CDR3 size: 13 residues. Trimming removed 9 bases at V and 0 bases at J, with 11 bases between. The chain's CDR3 is CASSLGHQETQYF. DNA of the CDR3: TGCGCCAGTAGTTTGGGCCACCAAGAGACCCAGTACTTC.

V is TRBV7-2 and J is TRBJ1-2, with a possible D match to TRBD1 (6 bases). V gave up 6 bases and J gave up 5 bases, with 13 bases separating them. Looked up from germline, CDR1 is SGHTA and CDR2 is FQGNSA. CDR3 length: 13 residues. The CDR3 region has the DNA TGTGCCAGCAGTCCGTCGGGGGCTTATGGCTACACCTTC. It specifies CASSPSGAYGYTF.

J is TRBJ1-5 and V is TRBV18, with D uncertain. The germline V gene has CDR1 KGHSH and CDR2 LQKENI. V gave up 2 bases and J gave up 3 bases, with 11 bases separating them. The CDR3 spans 15 residues. The CDR3, as DNA: TGTGCCAGCTCACCAATGTCAGCCGACAATCAGCCCCAGCATTTT. Translation: CASSPMSADNQPQHF.

The V gene is TRBV2, the J gene TRBJ1-2; TRBD1 matches 8 bases. The junction had 13 bases not matched to a gene; V was cut back by 7 bases and J by 6 bases. This CDR3 comprises 15 residues. Germline CDR1 is SNHLY and CDR2 is FYNNEI. The CDR3 here is CASITQGATGDGYTF. The CDR3 DNA is TGTGCCAGCATTACCCAGGGGGCTACGGGGGATGGCTACACCTTC.

In this sample, this clone turned up a few times. The V and J genes are TRBV4-2 and TRBJ2-3; D call uncertain. From germline, CDR1 is LGHNA and CDR2 YNFKEQ. This CDR3 has 13 amino acids. The V end was cut by 0 bases, the J end by 8 bases, with 9 bases between. In DNA, the CDR3 is TGTGCCAGCAGCCAAGACGTATGGGGTACGCAGTATTTT. Translation: CASSQDVWGTQYF.

The J gene is TRBJ1-1, the V gene TRBV27; D unresolved. This CDR3 is 15 amino acids long. With 3 bases removed from V and 5 bases from J, the gap between germline ends came to 16 bases. The germline V gene encodes CDR1 MNHEY and CDR2 SMNVEV (reference sequence). For the CDR3, the DNA is TGTGCCAGCAGTTTTGGGCCGGGAGATGGGACTGAAGCTTTCTTT. This encodes CASSFGPGDGTEAFF.

V usage is TRBV5-4 and J usage is TRBJ2-2; 9 nucleotides align to TRBD1. The CDR3 is made up of 15 amino acids. Germline V gene sequence: CDR1 SGHNT, CDR2 YYREEE (reference sequence). V trimming: 4 bases; J trimming: 6 bases; junction bases outside the gene matches: 7. The CDR3 DNA sequence: TGTGCCAGCAGCCCACGACAGGGGGAGTCCGGGGAGCTGTTTTTT. This codes for CASSPRQGESGELFF.

CDR3 region: CASSELDRGRDTQYF. The CDR3 nucleotides read TGTGCCAGCAGTGAACTGGACAGGGGGCGGGATACGCAGTATTTT. The V call is TRBV6-1, the J call TRBJ2-3; TRBD1 matches at 11 bases. Germline loops: CDR1 MNHNS, CDR2 SASEGT. The CDR3 loop spans 15 amino acids. V lost 2 bases to trimming and J lost 6 bases; unmatched junction nucleotides: 4.

This clone was seen a single time. This chain connects TRBV7-9 to TRBJ1-5; perhaps TRBD1 as D (6 bases). The CDR3 covers 16 residues. The V gene's germline CDR1 is SEHNR and CDR2 FQNEAQ (reference sequence). Trimming took 1 base from V and 1 from J, leaving 11 bases between them. CDR3 nucleotides: TGTGCCAGCAGCTTAGTATCTGGGACAAGCAATCAGCCCCAGCATTTT. This encodes CASSLVSGTSNQPQHF.

The chain recombines TRBV18 with TRBJ1-5, with 9 positions matching TRBD1. The CDR3 extends over 17 amino acids. Trimming at V came to 3 bases and at J to 3 bases, leaving 9 bases not matched to a gene. Germline CDR1 is KGHSH and CDR2 is LQKENI. The CDR3 nucleotides are TGTGCCAGCTCACCGTCTTCAGGACAGGGGAACAATCAGCCCCAGCATTTT. Protein: CASSPSSGQGNNQPQHF.

V and J are TRBV10-2 and TRBJ2-5; no reliable D call. In germline, CDR1 is WSHSY, CDR2 SAAADI. Trimming took off 1 base at V and 1 base at J, with 10 bases between the two ends. The CDR3 has 15 amino acids. The CDR3: CASSEYSPVQETQYF. For the CDR3, the DNA is TGCGCCAGCAGTGAGTACTCCCCGGTCCAAGAGACCCAGTACTTC.

The gene calls are TRBV19 and TRBJ2-7, with D uncertain. CDR1 is LNHDA and CDR2 is SQIVND in the germline V gene (reference sequence). This CDR3 contains 12 residues. V was shortened by 5 bases and J by 1 base, with 6 bases between the two germline ends. This chain's CDR3 is CASSYNSYEQYF. CDR3 sequence (DNA): TGTGCCAGTAGTTACAATTCCTACGAGCAGTACTTC.

The sample holds one count of this clone. This sequence joins TRBV5-6 and TRBJ2-5; 7 nucleotides align to TRBD2. The J segment lost 1 base and the V segment lost 2 bases, leaving 2 bases of the junction unmatched. CDR1 and CDR2 from the germline V gene are SGHDT and YYEEEE. The CDR3 contains 14 residues. CDR3 protein: CASSFERGQETQYF. CDR3 nucleotide sequence: TGTGCCAGCAGCTTTGAGCGGGGCCAAGAGACCCAGTACTTC. Full variable domain (missing parts from reference TRBV5-6 and TRBJ2-5): DAGVTQSPTHLIKTRGQQVTLRCSPKSGHDTVSWYQQALGQGPQFIFQYYEEEERQRGNFPDRFSGHQFPNYSSELNVNALLLGDSALYLCASSFERGQETQYFGPGTRLLVL.

The table lists this clone with a few counts. The chain has TRBV6-1 and TRBJ1-5; tentatively, D is TRBD1 (6 bases). Germline CDR1 MNHNS, CDR2 SASEGT. This CDR3 is 13 amino acids long. The V gene lost 6 bases and the J gene lost 5 bases, with 11 bases spanning the gap. CDR3 sequence (DNA): TGTGCCAGCAGGAAGGGGGGAGATCAGCCCCAGCATTTT. Protein product: CASRKGGDQPQHF.

There are a few counts of this clone. This sequence joins TRBV6-1 and TRBJ1-6; the match to TRBD1 covers 12 bases. Trimming cost V 6 bases and J 10 bases; bases outside gene matches: 4. Germline lookup yields CDR1 MNHNS and CDR2 SASEGT. This CDR3 has 14 amino acids. The CDR3 reads CASRGTGGLSPLHF. CDR3 nucleotide sequence: TGTGCCAGCAGAGGGACAGGGGGCTTGTCACCCCTCCACTTT.